The T cell receptor beta chain described here comes from a study of post-analysis software for immune sequencing data. Background on the study: Progressive-relapsing, secondary progressive and relapsing-remitting multiple sclerosis were among the disease courses included. Study-level points and caveats: Several TRBV segments (TRBV5-6, TRBV5-1 and TRBV20-1 among them) occurred more frequently in patients than in controls. The study found significantly lower normalized Chao1 diversity in multiple sclerosis patients than in controls.

cDNA libraries for TCR beta contained unique molecular identifiers. Each sample of about 0.95 to 11 million input T cells yielded 500,000 or so cDNA molecules, so each molecule approximated one T cell. MiXCR, applied by TCRdb to the PCR reads, yields one record per CDR3 protein. The repertoire holds hundreds of thousands of distinct CDR3 sequences, with over 45% as singletons. About this clonotype: Its specificity is unknown.

The CDR3 runs to 13 residues. Germline V gives CDR1 SGHRS, CDR2 YFSETQ. Trimming shortened V by 1 base and J by 8 bases, and 12 bases separated the two germline ends. V usage is TRBV5-1 and J usage is TRBJ1-2; D not resolved. The receptor was isolated from a girl aged 2 to 10 with multiple sclerosis. Sample: blood. The CDR3 coding sequence is TGCGCCAGCAGCTTGACGGAACCGTCGGGCTACACCTTC. This sequence encodes CASSLTEPSGYTF. The full variable domain, its missing parts supplied by reference TRBV5-1 and TRBJ1-2, is KAGVTQTPRYLIKTRGQQVTLSCSPISGHRSVSWYQQTPGQGLQFLFEYFSETQRNKGNFPGRFSGRQFSNSRSEMNVSTLELGDSALYLCASSLTEPSGYTFGSGTRLTVV.